The sequence of this TCR beta chain was determined in a study of T-cell memory formation after mild COVID-19. Study-wide findings and caveats: CD4/CD8 balance held among clones contracting day 15 to 85, and later expanders leaned CD4+. In second-wave clones peaking day 37, SARS-CoV-2 specificity remained unconfirmed. The study found contracting CD4+ clones mainly in CM and EM and contracting CD8+ clones in EMRA.

This clonotype was seen just once. Its antigen is unidentified. UMIs and sample barcodes were carried by the TCR alpha and TCR beta cDNA libraries that 5'RACE produced using constant-segment primers. TCRdb passed the 5' RACE reads through MiXCR, listing each CDR3 protein once. In the table there are hundreds of thousands of distinct CDR3 sequences, approximately 19% of which are singletons. Germline CDR1 is SQVTM and CDR2 is ANQGSEA. This CDR3 is 12 amino acids long. The ends were cut back, 7 bases at V and 3 bases at J, with 11 bases in the middle. The sequence came from an adult woman who had mild COVID-19 (a few samples of this study predate the infection). Cell type and time point are not known. The sequenced sample consisted of PBMCs or a T cell subset sorted from them (not recorded which). This rearrangement joins TRBV29-1 to TRBJ2-3; D is uncertain. For the CDR3, the DNA is TGCAGCGCTGCCATGGGGACAGATACGCAGTATTTT. Translated, it gives CSAAMGTDTQYF.